The clone carrying this TCR beta chain was recorded a few times. The antigen remains unidentified. Isolated RNA was reverse transcribed in full, so expressed TCRB transcripts were sequenced. Some clones are missing from TCRdb's copy, which holds only in-frame ones; the method was immunoSEQ multiplex PCR. This sample has hundreds of thousands of clones, with around 15% found just once. In total, each donor contributed a single heparinised blood draw that averaged around 120 mL. CD4+ cells of the naive, central memory, regulatory and stem cell-like memory types were sorted via CD45RO/CCR7/CD25/CD127/CD95/CD27. V lost 2 bases and J lost 6; bases outside the gene matches: 15. Germline loops: CDR1 LNHDA, CDR2 SQIVND (reference sequence). This CDR3 contains 18 residues. The source of the sample is a study of beta chain features in type 1 diabetes. Study observations and caveats: People with Type 1 diabetes carried modestly yet significantly shorter TCRB CDR3s in all four CD4+ subsets. PCR might preferentially amplify shorter templates, equally in patients and controls. The similarity of naive, central memory and Treg TCRB repertoires appeared greater among patients than among healthy donors.

This rearrangement joins TRBV19 to TRBJ2-3; 9 positions agree with TRBD1. The material sequenced was naive CD4+ T cells from blood. This clonotype was sampled from a man aged 18 to 35 with type 1 diabetes. This chain's CDR3 is CASSISLAGQGGLDTQYF. DNA for the CDR3: TGTGCCAGTAGTATATCCTTGGCGGGACAGGGAGGGTTGGATACGCAGTATTTT.